This T cell receptor (beta chain) originates from a study of beta chain features in type 1 diabetes. The CDR3 totals 13 residues. The V gene's germline CDR1 is GTSNPN and CDR2 SVGIG (reference sequence). The V gene lost 5 bases and the J gene lost 2 bases, with 10 bases spanning the gap. Of the isolated RNA, all was reverse transcribed, and so the sequenced material was expressed TCRB transcripts. TCRdb's copy holds only in-frame clones and misses some; the assay was immunoSEQ multiplex PCR. The table lists over 600,000 clones, approximately 13% of them singletons. Sorting of CD4+ naive, central memory, regulatory and stem cell-like memory cells was performed via CD45RO/CCR7/CD25/CD127/CD95/CD27. Study-wide findings and caveats: HLA influence on TCRB rearrangement stayed unresolved here. When Type 1 diabetes patients were examined, their TCRB CDR3s proved moderately but significantly shorter in all four CD4+ subsets.

The table lists this clone with a few counts. Its antigen is still unknown. The sample consisted of naive CD4+ T cells from blood. This chain joins TRBV30 and TRBJ1-5; TRBD1 is a possible D gene (6 bases). The sequence was obtained from a man in his thirties or forties with type 1 diabetes. CDR3: CAWSGDGNQPQHF. The DNA of the CDR3 is TGTGCCTGGTCAGGGGACGGCAATCAGCCCCAGCATTTT. Full variable domain (outside the CDR3, taken from reference TRBV30 and TRBJ1-5): SQTIHQWPATLVQPVGSPLSLECTVEGTSNPNLYWYRQAAGRGLQLLFYSVGIGQISSEVPQNLSASRPQDRQFILSSKKLLLSDSGFYLCAWSGDGNQPQHFGDGTRLSIL.